These 21 T cell receptor beta chains were sequenced from one sample in a study of Graves' ophthalmopathy and Graves' hyperthyroidism. RNA served as the template for amplifying TCR beta CDR3 regions. Second-round multiplex PCR came after first-round RT-PCR with HTBI primers. MiXCR, applied by TCRdb to the multiplex PCR reads, yields one record per CDR3 protein. Among 150,000 to 200,000 distinct CDR3 sequences listed, around 40% were seen once. Sequenced: peripheral blood. These receptor sequences come from a man aged 25 to 45 with Graves' ophthalmopathy.

This clonotype occurred once. The chain recombines TRBV19 with TRBJ2-2, with 7 bases matching TRBD2. J gave up 6 bases and V 10 bases, and 8 bases lay outside the gene matches. The CDR3 length is 13 residues. Germline V lookup: CDR1 LNHDA, CDR2 SQIVND (reference sequence). The CDR3 spells CATTTGGAGELFF. CDR3 DNA sequence: TGTGCCACCACTACTGGGGGGGCCGGGGAGCTGTTTTTT.

The J gene is TRBJ2-5, the V gene TRBV19; no definite D call. Germline V gives CDR1 LNHDA, CDR2 SQIVND (reference sequence). Trimming pared 5 bases from V and 2 bases from J, leaving 9 bases between. CDR3 length: 13 amino acids. Here the CDR3 DNA reads TGTGCCAGTAGTGTGGACCCTCAAGAGACCCAGTACTTC. Its translation is CASSVDPQETQYF.

This rearrangement joins TRBV6-1 to TRBJ2-5; TRBD1 or TRBD2 may be the D gene (6 bases each). This CDR3 spans 14 amino acids. Trimming removed 10 bases from V and 4 bases from J, with 19 bases in between. Germline-derived CDR1 and CDR2 are MNHNS and SASEGT. The CDR3 DNA is TGTGCCACAGGGGCACGGGGGCTAGGAGAGACCCAGTACTTC. Translating it yields CATGARGLGETQYF.

The chain carries TRBV15 and TRBJ2-5; TRBD2 aligns across 7 bases. J gave up 5 bases and V 5 bases, and 8 bases lay outside the gene matches. CDR1 is LNHNV, CDR2 YYDKDF, per germline (reference sequence). The CDR3 is 14 residues long. The CDR3 reads CATSGGEGRETQYF. The CDR3 DNA follows: TGTGCCACCAGCGGAGGGGAGGGGCGGGAGACCCAGTACTTC.

The chain combines TRBV4-1 with TRBJ1-5; D gene ambiguous. Germline CDR1 is MGHRA and CDR2 is YSYEKL. V lost 0 bases, J lost 4 bases, and 7 bases lay in between. The CDR3 runs to 14 residues. This chain's CDR3 is CASSQDILNQPQHF. In DNA, the CDR3 is TGCGCCAGCAGCCAAGATATTTTAAATCAGCCCCAGCATTTT.

This clonotype has at least ten counts. The genes are TRBV4-3 and TRBJ2-2; D may be TRBD1 (6 bases). V was trimmed by 6 bases and J by 8 bases, leaving 13 bases between them. Germline lookup yields CDR1 LGHNA and CDR2 YSLEER. The CDR3 is made up of 13 amino acids. CDR3 protein: CASRPHRAGELFF. In DNA form, the CDR3 reads TGCGCCAGCAGGCCTCACAGGGCTGGGGAGCTGTTTTTT.

This clonotype was recorded many times. This chain uses TRBV7-9 with TRBJ2-7; the D gene is possibly TRBD2 (5 bases). CDR3 size: 13 residues. The germline V gene encodes CDR1 SEHNR and CDR2 FQNEAQ (reference sequence). Trimming left V 5 bases short and J 1 base short, with 9 bases between. CDR3 nucleotides: TGTGCCAGCAGCCCTAGACTATCCTACGAGCAGTACTTC. It specifies CASSPRLSYEQYF.

Ten or more counts support this clonotype. This chain uses TRBV28 with TRBJ2-4, with TRBD1 matching 7 bases. The V and J ends lost 6 bases and 6 bases, in that order; junction bases with no gene match: 8. Germline V gene data show CDR1 as MDHEN and CDR2 as SYDVKM. CDR3 length: 14 amino acids. The CDR3 DNA reads as TGTGCCAGCAGGGGGGACAGAACAACAAACATTCAGTACTTC. Protein sequence: CASRGDRTTNIQYF. Full variable domain (rest looked up from reference TRBV28 and TRBJ2-4): DVKVTQSSRYLVKRTGEKVFLECVQDMDHENMFWYRQDPGLGLRLIYFSYDVKMKEKGDIPEGYSVSREKKERFSLILESASTNQTSMYLCASRGDRTTNIQYFGAGTRLSVL.

This clonotype has at least ten counts. The chain links TRBV15 to TRBJ1-5; D uncertain. There are 17 residues in the CDR3. Per germline, CDR1 LNHNV and CDR2 YYDKDF (reference sequence). The V end lost 0 bases, the J end lost 0 bases, and 12 bases lay between the germline ends. CDR3: CATSRDWAAYSNQPQHF. In nucleotides, the CDR3 is TGTGCCACCAGCAGAGATTGGGCAGCTTATAGCAATCAGCCCCAGCATTTT.

To note about this clonotype: Germline and junction disagree at one end, which may indicate a read error. V usage is TRBV6-2 or TRBV6-3 and J usage is TRBJ1-2; 8 nucleotides match TRBD1. CDR1 MNHEY and CDR2 SVGEGT come from the germline V gene. This CDR3 is 16 amino acids long. The CDR3 coding sequence is TGCGCCAGCAGCCTAACTCGACAGGGGTCCAACTATGGCTACACCTTC. Protein product: CASSLTRQGSNYGYTF.

J is TRBJ2-7 and V is TRBV6-5; tentatively, D is TRBD1 (6 bases). This CDR3 is 13 amino acids long. CDR1 MNHEY and CDR2 SVGAGI come from the germline V gene. V was cut by 4 bases and J by 9 bases, with 16 bases left in between. The CDR3 protein is CASSSGTPLRQYF. The CDR3 DNA is TGTGCCAGCAGTTCAGGGACACCACTACGGCAGTACTTC.

The chain recombines TRBV19 with TRBJ2-2; TRBD2 might be the D (6 bases). This CDR3 has 15 residues. In germline, CDR1 is LNHDA, CDR2 SQIVND (reference sequence). The V and J ends lost 10 bases and 1 base respectively, with 16 bases between them. CDR3: CAINEGGGNTGELFF. The CDR3 DNA sequence: TGTGCCATCAATGAGGGAGGAGGGAACACCGGGGAGCTGTTTTTT.

This clonotype was observed at least ten times. The chain uses TRBV20-1 and TRBJ2-5; no firm D call. There are 13 residues in the CDR3. Germline values: CDR1 DFQATT, CDR2 SNEGSKA (reference sequence). V was clipped by 3 bases and J by 3 bases, with 11 bases between them. CDR3 residues: CSARRNSEETQYF. CDR3 nucleotide sequence: TGCAGTGCTAGGCGGAATAGTGAAGAGACCCAGTACTTC.

This clonotype was seen repeatedly, ten times or more. The CDR3 protein is CASSSGTGGQETQYF. The CDR3 DNA reads TGTGCCAGCAGTTCCGGGACAGGGGGGCAAGAGACCCAGTACTTC. The gene calls are TRBV28 and TRBJ2-5; TRBD1 matches 11 bases. V trimming: 4 bases; J trimming: 2 bases; junction bases outside the gene matches: 3. CDR3 length: 15 amino acids. Germline lookup yields CDR1 MDHEN and CDR2 SYDVKM.

V usage is TRBV6-1 and J usage is TRBJ1-1; perhaps TRBD1 as D (6 bases). The V gene's germline CDR1 is MNHNS and CDR2 SASEGT. Trimming took 6 bases from V and 6 from J, leaving 11 bases between them. The CDR3 is 12 amino acids. This CDR3 is CASRADSSEAFF. The CDR3, as DNA: TGTGCCAGCAGAGCGGACAGCTCTGAAGCTTTCTTT.

Many counts were recorded for this clonotype. The chain joins TRBV13 to TRBJ2-5; 7 bases map to TRBD1. The CDR3 has 16 residues. V shed 5 bases and J 2 bases; nucleotides not matched to a gene: 11. CDR1 PRHDT and CDR2 FYEKMQ come from the germline V gene (reference sequence). Here the CDR3 reads CASSPRWTGLQETQYF. The CDR3 DNA sequence: TGTGCCAGCAGCCCGAGGTGGACAGGATTGCAAGAGACCCAGTACTTC.

This chain connects TRBV4-2 to TRBJ1-5; D remains unclear. CDR1 and CDR2 from the germline V gene are LGHNA and YNFKEQ. V lost 0 bases and J 3 bases, leaving 6 bases between the germline ends. The CDR3 totals 14 residues. In DNA form, the CDR3 reads TGTGCCAGCAGCCAAGACGGTTTCAATCAGCCCCAGCATTTT. This translates into CASSQDGFNQPQHF.

This clonotype was counted many times. The chain links TRBV6-2 or TRBV6-3 to TRBJ2-6; perhaps D is TRBD1 or TRBD2 (6 bases each). Germline CDR1 reads MNHEY; CDR2 reads SVGEGT. The CDR3 loop spans 15 amino acids. V was trimmed by 7 bases and J by 0 bases, leaving 10 bases between them. The CDR3 DNA reads TGTGCCAGCACAGAGGGGGGCTCTGGGGCCAACGTCCTGACTTTC. Translating gives CASTEGGSGANVLTF.

In its sample, this clonotype was seen many times. This chain connects TRBV27 to TRBJ1-5; perhaps TRBD1 as D (5 bases). The CDR3 runs to 13 residues. Trimming took 8 bases from V and 5 from J, leaving 13 bases between them. Germline CDR1 reads MNHEY; CDR2 reads SMNVEV (reference sequence). The chain's CDR3 is CASASGAYQPQHF. The CDR3 DNA reads TGTGCCAGCGCCTCCGGGGCTTATCAGCCCCAGCATTTT.

This clonotype occurred many times. This chain connects TRBV6-2 or TRBV6-3 to TRBJ2-2; TRBD1 agrees at 9 bases. The CDR3 consists of 15 residues. In germline, CDR1 is MNHEY, CDR2 SVGEGT. The V segment lost 5 bases and the J segment 2 bases; nucleotides outside the gene matches: 3. The CDR3 nucleotides read TGTGCCAGCAGTCGACAGGGGGAAAACACCGGGGAGCTGTTTTTT. This translates into CASSRQGENTGELFF.

This sequence joins TRBV5-1 and TRBJ1-3; no definite D call. The CDR3 runs to 16 residues. Germline assignment: CDR1 SGHRS and CDR2 YFSETQ. Between the trimmed V and J ends, which lost 0 bases and 0 bases, there was a span of 10 bases. The CDR3 protein is CASSLAAVSSGNTIYF. In nucleotides, the CDR3 is TGCGCCAGCAGCTTGGCCGCAGTGAGCTCTGGAAACACCATATATTTT.